What follows describes a single T cell receptor beta chain. The CDR3 totals 15 residues. Germline V lookup: CDR1 MGHRA, CDR2 YSYEKL. Trimming removed 0 bases from V and 4 bases from J; junction bases left unmatched: 4. The record originates from a study of blood T cell repertoires in COVID-19. The repertoire was sequenced with immunoSEQ multiplex PCR; TCRdb's copy has only in-frame clones and lacks some. The sample holds tens of thousands of clones; approximately 86% are singletons and the top ten take 1% to 1.5%. The chain employs TRBV4-1 and TRBJ1-2; 8 nucleotides line up with TRBD1. The source material was peripheral blood. The TCR originated in a man in his 60s with acute or convalescent COVID-19. In nucleotides, the CDR3 is TGCGCCAGCAGCCAAGACGGGACAGGCCTCTATGGCTACACCTTC. Encoded protein: CASSQDGTGLYGYTF.